A single T cell receptor (beta chain) is shown here with its context. These data originate in a study of blood T cell repertoires in COVID-19. The overall study: Either two negative PCRs, clearance, or symptom resolution qualified Cohort 3 donors as recovered.

The germline V gene encodes CDR1 SGHRS and CDR2 YFSETQ. The CDR3 is 14 amino acids. V lost 6 bases, J lost 2 bases, and 13 bases lay in between. The assay was immunoSEQ multiplex PCR, and TCRdb's table has in-frame clones only and misses some. The sample contains over 110,000 clones, approximately 84% of which appear only once. The rearrangement uses TRBV5-1 and TRBJ2-3; TRBD1 might be the D (5 bases). Sequencing used PBMCs or T cells enriched from blood (not recorded which). The source is a man aged 50-59 years in a cohort exposed to, infected with or recovered from COVID-19 (not recorded which). The CDR3 bases are TGCGCCAGCAACGAAAGGGGCTCCACAGATACGCAGTATTTT. This translates into CASNERGSTDTQYF. Using reference TRBV5-1 and TRBJ2-3 for the parts outside the CDR3, the full variable domain is KAGVTQTPRYLIKTRGQQVTLSCSPISGHRSVSWYQQTPGQGLQFLFEYFSETQRNKGNFPGRFSGRQFSNSRSEMNVSTLELGDSALYLCASNERGSTDTQYFGPGTRLTVL.